This TCR beta chain was sequenced in a study of CD8+ T cells in alopecia areata. As for the study in general: Tofacitinib exposure lasted 6 to 18 months, followed by 6 months off drug.

The treatment denotes: oral pan-JAK inhibitor, 5-10 mg twice daily. The authors extracted RNA and reverse transcribed it into cDNA as the sequencing template. Assay: immunoSEQ multiplex PCR; the TCRdb copy retains only in-frame clones and omits some. The table includes over 95,000 clones, 50% to 65% detected once. V was clipped by 0 bases and J by 8 bases; unmatched bases: 4. Germline values: CDR1 SGHRS, CDR2 YFSETQ. This CDR3 comprises 15 residues. This chain links TRBV5-1 with TRBJ1-4; the match to TRBD1 covers 10 bases. Here the sequenced sample was CD4+ T cells sorted from blood, taken at week 24, from a patient treated with tofacitinib. This TCR was sampled from a human donor with alopecia areata. The CDR3 DNA sequence: TGCGCCAGCAGCTTGGTCGGGACAGGGGCCGAAAAACTGTTTTTT. It encodes CASSLVGTGAEKLFF.